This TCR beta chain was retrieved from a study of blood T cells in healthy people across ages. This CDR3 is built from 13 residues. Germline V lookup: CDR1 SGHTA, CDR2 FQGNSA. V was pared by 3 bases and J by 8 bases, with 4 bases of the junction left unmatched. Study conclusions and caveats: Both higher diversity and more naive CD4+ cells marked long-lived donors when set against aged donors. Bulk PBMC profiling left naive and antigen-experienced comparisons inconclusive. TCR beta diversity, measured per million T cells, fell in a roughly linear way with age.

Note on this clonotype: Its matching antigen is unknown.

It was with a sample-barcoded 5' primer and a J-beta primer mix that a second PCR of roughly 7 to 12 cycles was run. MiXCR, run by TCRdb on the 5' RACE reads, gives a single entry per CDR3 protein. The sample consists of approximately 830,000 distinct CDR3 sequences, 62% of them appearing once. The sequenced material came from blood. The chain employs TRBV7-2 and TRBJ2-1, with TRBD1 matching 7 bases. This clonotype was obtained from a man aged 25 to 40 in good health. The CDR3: CASSLRGQDEQFF. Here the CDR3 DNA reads TGTGCCAGCAGCTTGAGGGGGCAGGATGAGCAGTTCTTC.